The clone carrying this TCR beta chain was picked up one time. Germline CDR1 is LGHNA and CDR2 is YSLEER. The CDR3 totals 14 residues. V lost 4 bases and J lost 8, with 14 bases in between. Study processing details: Amplification from reference gene primers served as the basis for estimated nucleated cell counts. Sequenced by immunoSEQ multiplex PCR; TCRdb stores in-frame clones only, minus some. V, J and clone size derive from that table, while D and trimming were established from the DNA sequence. This sample has hundreds of thousands of clones; about nine tenths occur once, and the top ten carry about 6%. This entry belongs to a study of blood T cell repertoires in COVID-19. Study summary: The study drew acute and convalescent COVID-19 samples from the United States, Italy and Spain. Sample material is recorded as cDNA or gDNA derived from T cells, B-cell-depleted T cells, or PBMCs.

V gene TRBV4-3 combines with J gene TRBJ1-4; perhaps TRBD1 as D (6 bases). Material for sequencing was peripheral blood. This receptor was taken from a man aged 80 or over with acute or convalescent COVID-19. In DNA, the CDR3 is TGCGCCAGCAGCCGCGAGGACAGAGGGGAAAAACTGTTTTTT. Its protein product is CASSREDRGEKLFF.